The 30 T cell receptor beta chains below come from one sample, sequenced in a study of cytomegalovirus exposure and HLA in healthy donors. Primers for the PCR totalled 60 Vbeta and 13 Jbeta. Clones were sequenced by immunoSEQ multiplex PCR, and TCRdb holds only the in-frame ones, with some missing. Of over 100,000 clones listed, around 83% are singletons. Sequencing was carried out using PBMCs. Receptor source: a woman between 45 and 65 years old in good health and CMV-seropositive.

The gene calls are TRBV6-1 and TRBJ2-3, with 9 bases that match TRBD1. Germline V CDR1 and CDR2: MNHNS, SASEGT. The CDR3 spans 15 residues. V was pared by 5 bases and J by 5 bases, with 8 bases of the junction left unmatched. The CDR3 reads CASSIRQGGRDTQYF. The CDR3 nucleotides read TGTGCCAGCAGTATCCGACAGGGGGGGAGAGATACGCAGTATTTT.

The CDR3 coding sequence is TGCAGCGTTGAAGATCGCGGGGGAGCTAGCGACGATGAGCAGTTCTTC. Its translation is CSVEDRGGASDDEQFF. The V and J genes are TRBV29-1 and TRBJ2-1, with TRBD2 identical over 7 bases. CDR3 length equals 16 residues. V shed 0 bases and J 8 bases; nucleotides not matched to a gene: 13. In germline, CDR1 is SQVTM, CDR2 ANQGSEA.

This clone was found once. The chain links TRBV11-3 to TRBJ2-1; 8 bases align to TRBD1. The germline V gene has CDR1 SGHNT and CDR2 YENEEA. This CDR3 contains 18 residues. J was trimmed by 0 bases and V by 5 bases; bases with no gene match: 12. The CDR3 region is CASSPLRDRYSSYNEQFF. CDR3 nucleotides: TGTGCCAGCAGCCCCCTCCGGGACAGGTATAGCTCCTACAATGAGCAGTTCTTC.

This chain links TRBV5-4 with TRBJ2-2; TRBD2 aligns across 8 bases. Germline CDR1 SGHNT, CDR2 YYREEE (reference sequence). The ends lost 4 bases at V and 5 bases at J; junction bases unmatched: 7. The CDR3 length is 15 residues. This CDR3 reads CASSPGLVGTGELFF. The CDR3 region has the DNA TGTGCCAGCAGCCCGGGACTAGTGGGAACCGGGGAGCTGTTTTTT.

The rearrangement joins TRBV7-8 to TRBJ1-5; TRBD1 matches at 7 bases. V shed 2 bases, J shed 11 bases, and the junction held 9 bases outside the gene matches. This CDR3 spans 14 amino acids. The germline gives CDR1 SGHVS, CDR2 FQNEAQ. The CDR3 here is CASSLWRGLSAQHF. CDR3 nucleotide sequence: TGTGCCAGCAGCTTATGGAGGGGGCTTTCGGCCCAGCATTTT.

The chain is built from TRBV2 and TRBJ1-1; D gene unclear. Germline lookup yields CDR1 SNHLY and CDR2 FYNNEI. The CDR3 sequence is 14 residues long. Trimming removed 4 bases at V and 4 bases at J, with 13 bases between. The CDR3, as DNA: TGTGCCAGCAGTGTCCCCCGCCCGGGCACTGAAGCTTTCTTT. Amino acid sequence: CASSVPRPGTEAFF.

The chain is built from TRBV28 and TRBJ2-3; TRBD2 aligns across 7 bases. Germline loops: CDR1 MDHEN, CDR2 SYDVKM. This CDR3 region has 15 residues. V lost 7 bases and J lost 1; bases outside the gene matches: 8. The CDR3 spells CASTLGGVGTDTQYF. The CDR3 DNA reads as TGTGCCAGCACCCTGGGGGGGGTCGGCACAGATACGCAGTATTTT.

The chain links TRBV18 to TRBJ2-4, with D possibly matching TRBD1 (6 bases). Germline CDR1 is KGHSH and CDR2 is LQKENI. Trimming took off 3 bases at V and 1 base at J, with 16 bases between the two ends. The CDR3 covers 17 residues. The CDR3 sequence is CASSPVQGTGAKNIQYF. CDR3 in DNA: TGTGCCAGCTCACCCGTACAGGGAACCGGGGCCAAAAACATTCAGTACTTC.

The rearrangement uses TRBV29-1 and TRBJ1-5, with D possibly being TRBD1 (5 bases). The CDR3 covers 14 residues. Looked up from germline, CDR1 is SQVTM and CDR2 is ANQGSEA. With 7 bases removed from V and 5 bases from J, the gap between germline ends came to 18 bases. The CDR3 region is CSGSERDWDQPQHF. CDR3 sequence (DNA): TGCAGCGGATCTGAGAGGGACTGGGATCAGCCCCAGCATTTT.

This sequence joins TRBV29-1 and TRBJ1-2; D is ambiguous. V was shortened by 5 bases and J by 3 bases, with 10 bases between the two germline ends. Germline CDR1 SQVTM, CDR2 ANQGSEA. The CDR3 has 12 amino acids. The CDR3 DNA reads TGCAGCGTTCCCGACCGGGACTATGGCTACACCTTC. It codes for CSVPDRDYGYTF.

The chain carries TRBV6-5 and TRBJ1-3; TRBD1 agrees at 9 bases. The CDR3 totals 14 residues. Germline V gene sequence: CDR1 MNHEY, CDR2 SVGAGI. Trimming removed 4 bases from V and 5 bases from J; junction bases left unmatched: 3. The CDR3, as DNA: TGTGCCAGCAGTTTTGGACAGGGGAGAAACACCATATATTTT. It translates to CASSFGQGRNTIYF.

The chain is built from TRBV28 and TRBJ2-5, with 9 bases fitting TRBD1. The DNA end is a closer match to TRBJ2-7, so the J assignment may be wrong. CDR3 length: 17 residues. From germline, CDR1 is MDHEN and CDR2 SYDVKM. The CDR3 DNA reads TGTGCCAGCAGTCTTGACCTCCGGGACAGGGTGAGTCGCGAGCAGTACTTC. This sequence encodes CASSLDLRDRVSREQYF.

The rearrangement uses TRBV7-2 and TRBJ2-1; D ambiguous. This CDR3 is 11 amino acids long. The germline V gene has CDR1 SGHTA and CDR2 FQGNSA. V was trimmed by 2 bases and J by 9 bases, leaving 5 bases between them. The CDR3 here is CASSLHSEQFF. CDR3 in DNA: TGTGCCAGCAGCTTACACTCTGAGCAGTTCTTC.

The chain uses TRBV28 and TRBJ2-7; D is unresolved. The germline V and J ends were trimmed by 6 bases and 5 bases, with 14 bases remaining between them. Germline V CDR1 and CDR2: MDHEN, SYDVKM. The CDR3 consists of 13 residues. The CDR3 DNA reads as TGTGCCAGCAGCTCCCGCGAGGCCCACGAGCAGTACTTC. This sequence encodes CASSSREAHEQYF.

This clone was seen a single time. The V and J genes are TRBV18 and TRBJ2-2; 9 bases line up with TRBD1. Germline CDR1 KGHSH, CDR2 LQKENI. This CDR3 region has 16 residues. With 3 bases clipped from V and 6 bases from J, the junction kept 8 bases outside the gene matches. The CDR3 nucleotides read TGTGCCAGCTCACCGGCCGGGACAGGGACCCCCGGGGAGCTGTTTTTT. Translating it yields CASSPAGTGTPGELFF.

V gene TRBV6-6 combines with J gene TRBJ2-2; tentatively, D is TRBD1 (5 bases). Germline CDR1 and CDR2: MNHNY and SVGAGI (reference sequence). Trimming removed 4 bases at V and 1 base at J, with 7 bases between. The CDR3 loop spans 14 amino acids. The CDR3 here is CASSFQGNTGELFF. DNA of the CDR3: TGTGCCAGCAGTTTTCAGGGGAACACCGGGGAGCTGTTTTTT.

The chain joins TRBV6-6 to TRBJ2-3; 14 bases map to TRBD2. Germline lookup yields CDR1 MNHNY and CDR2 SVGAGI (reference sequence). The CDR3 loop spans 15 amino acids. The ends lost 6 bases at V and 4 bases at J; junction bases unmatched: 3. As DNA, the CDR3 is TGTGCCAGCAGGGGACTAGCGGGAGAAGCAGATACGCAGTATTTT. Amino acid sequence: CASRGLAGEADTQYF.

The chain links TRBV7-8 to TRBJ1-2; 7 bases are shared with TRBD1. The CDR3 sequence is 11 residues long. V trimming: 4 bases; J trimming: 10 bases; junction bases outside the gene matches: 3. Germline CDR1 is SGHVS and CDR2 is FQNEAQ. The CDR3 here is CASSSGQTYTF. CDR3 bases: TGTGCCAGCAGCTCGGGACAGACCTACACCTTC.

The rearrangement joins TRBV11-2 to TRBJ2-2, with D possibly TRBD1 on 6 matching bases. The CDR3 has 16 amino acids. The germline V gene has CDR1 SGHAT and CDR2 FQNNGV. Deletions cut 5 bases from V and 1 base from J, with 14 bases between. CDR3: CASSDDTGMNTGELFF. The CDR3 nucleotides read TGTGCCAGCAGCGACGACACAGGGATGAACACCGGGGAGCTGTTTTTT.

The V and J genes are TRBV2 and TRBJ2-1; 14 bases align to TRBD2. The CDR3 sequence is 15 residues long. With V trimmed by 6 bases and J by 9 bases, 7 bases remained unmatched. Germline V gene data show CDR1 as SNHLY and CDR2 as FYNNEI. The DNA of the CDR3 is TGTGCCAGCAGCCGACTAGCGGGGGGGCTGGGTGAGCAGTTCTTC. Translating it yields CASSRLAGGLGEQFF. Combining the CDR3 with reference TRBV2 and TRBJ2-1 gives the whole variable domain EPEVTQTPSHQVTQMGQEVILRCVPISNHLYFYWYRQILGQKVEFLVSFYNNEISEKSEIFDDQFSVERPDGSNFTLKIRSTKLEDSAMYFCASSRLAGGLGEQFFGPGTRLTVL.

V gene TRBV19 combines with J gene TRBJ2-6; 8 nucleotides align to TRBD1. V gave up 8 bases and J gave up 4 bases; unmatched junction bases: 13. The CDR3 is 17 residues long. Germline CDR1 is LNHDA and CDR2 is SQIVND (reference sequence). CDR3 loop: CASGRDRRVAGANVLTF. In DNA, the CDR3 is TGTGCCAGTGGCCGGGACAGGAGGGTCGCGGGGGCCAACGTCCTGACTTTC.

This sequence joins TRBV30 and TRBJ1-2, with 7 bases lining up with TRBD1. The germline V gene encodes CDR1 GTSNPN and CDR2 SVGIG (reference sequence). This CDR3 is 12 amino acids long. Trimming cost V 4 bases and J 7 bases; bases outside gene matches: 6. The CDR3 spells CAWNEGARGYTF. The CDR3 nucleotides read TGTGCCTGGAATGAGGGGGCCCGTGGCTACACCTTC.

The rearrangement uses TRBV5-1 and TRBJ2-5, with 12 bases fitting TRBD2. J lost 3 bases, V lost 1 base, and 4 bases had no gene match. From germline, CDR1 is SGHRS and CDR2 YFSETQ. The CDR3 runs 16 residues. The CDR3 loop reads CASSLSLAGGEETQYF. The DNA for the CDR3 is TGCGCCAGCAGCTTGAGCCTAGCGGGGGGGGAAGAGACCCAGTACTTC. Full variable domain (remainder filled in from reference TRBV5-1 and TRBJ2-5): KAGVTQTPRYLIKTRGQQVTLSCSPISGHRSVSWYQQTPGQGLQFLFEYFSETQRNKGNFPGRFSGRQFSNSRSEMNVSTLELGDSALYLCASSLSLAGGEETQYFGPGTRLLVL.

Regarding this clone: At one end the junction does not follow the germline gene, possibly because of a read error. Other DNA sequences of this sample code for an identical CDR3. The CDR3 DNA follows: TGTGCCAGCAGCTTAGGGGACTATGAAAAATTGTTTTTT. It translates to CASSLGDYEKLFF. V and J are TRBV7-2 and TRBJ1-4, with D maybe TRBD1 (5 bases). Germline V gene lookup returns CDR1 SGHTA and CDR2 FQGNSA. This CDR3 contains 13 residues.

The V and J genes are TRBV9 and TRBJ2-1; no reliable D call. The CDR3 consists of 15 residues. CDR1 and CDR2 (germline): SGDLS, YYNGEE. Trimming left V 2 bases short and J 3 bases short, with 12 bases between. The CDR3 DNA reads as TGTGCCAGCAGCGTCAACTCCGGCGGCTACAATGAGCAGTTCTTC. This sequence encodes CASSVNSGGYNEQFF.

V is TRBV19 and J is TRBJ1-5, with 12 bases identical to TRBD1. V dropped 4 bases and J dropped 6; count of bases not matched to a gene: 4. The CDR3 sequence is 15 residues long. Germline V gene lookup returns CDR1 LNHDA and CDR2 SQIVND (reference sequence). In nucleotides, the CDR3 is TGTGCCAGTAGTAGGGGACAGGGGGCGGGTCAGCCCCAGCATTTT. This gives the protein CASSRGQGAGQPQHF.

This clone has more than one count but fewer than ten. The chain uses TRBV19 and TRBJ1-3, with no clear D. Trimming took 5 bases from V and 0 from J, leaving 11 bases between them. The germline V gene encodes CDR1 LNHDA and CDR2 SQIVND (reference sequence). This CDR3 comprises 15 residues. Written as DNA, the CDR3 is TGTGCCAGTAGTCTCTTCGGGGTCTCTGGAAACACCATATATTTT. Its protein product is CASSLFGVSGNTIYF.

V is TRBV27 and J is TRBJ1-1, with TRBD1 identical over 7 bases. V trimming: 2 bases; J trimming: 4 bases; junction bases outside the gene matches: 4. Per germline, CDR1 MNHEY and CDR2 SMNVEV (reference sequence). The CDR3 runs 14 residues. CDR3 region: CASSLNRGGTEAFF. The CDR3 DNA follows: TGTGCCAGCAGTTTAAACAGGGGAGGCACTGAAGCTTTCTTT.

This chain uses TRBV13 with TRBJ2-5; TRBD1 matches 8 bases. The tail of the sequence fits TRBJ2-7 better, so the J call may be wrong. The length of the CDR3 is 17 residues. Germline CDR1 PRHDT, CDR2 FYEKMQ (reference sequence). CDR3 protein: CASSPASRTGYSYEQYF. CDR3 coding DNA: TGTGCCAGCAGCCCCGCAAGCCGGACAGGGTACTCCTACGAGCAGTACTTC.

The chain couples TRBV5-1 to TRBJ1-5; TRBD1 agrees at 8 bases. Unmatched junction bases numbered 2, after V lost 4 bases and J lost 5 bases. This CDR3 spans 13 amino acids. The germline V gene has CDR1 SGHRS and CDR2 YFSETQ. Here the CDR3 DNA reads TGCGCCAGCAGCCCGGACAGGGATCAGCCCCAGCATTTT. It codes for CASSPDRDQPQHF.